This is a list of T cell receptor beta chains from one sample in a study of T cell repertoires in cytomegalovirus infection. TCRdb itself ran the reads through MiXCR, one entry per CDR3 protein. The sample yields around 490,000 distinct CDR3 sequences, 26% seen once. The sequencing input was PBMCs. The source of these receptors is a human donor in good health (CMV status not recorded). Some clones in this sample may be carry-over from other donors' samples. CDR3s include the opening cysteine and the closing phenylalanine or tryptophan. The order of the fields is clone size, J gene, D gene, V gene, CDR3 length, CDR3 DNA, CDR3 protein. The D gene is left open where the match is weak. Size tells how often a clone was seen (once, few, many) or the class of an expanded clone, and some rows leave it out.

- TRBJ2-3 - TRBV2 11 TGTGCCAGCAGTGTCTTGGATACGCAGTATTTT CASSVLDTQYF
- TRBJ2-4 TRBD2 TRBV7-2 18 TGTGCCAGCAGCTTAGACGCTTTTTTAGCGGGAGAGGGAAACATTCAGTACTTC CASSLDAFLAGEGNIQYF
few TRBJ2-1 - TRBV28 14 TGTGCCAGCAGTTGGTCTAGCGCCCAGGCGGAGCAGTTCTTC CASSWSSAQAEQFF
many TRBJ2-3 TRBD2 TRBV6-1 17 TGTGCCAGCAGTTTTTCAGCGGGGGGAGACCCCACAGATACGCAGTATTTT CASSFSAGGDPTDTQYF
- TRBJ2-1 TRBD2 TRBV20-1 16 TGCAGTGCTAGTAGATTAGCGGGAGGGGAAAAATATAAGCAGTTCTTC CSASRLAGGEKYKQFF
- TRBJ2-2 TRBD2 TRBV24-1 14 TGTGCCACCAGTGTGTCTAGCGGAACCGGGGAGCTGTTTTTT CATSVSSGTGELFF
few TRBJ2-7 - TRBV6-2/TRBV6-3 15 TGTGCCAGCAGTTCTCCGGCCCAGGGAAGCTACGAGCAGTACTTC CASSSPAQGSYEQYF
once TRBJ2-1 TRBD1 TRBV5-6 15 TGTGCCAGCAGCCTGCCGGGACAGGGTCTAAATGAGCAGTTCTTC CASSLPGQGLNEQFF
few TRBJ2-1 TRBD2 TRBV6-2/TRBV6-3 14 TGTGCCAGCAGTCGTAGCGGGAGAATAAGTGAGCAGTTCTTC CASSRSGRISEQFF
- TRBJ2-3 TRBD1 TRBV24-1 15 TGTGCCACCAGTGGAAGAGACAGGGGGACAGATACGCAGTATTTT CATSGRDRGTDTQYF
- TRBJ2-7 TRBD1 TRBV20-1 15 TGCAGTGCTATACCAACGACAGGGGGCGAGTACGAGCAGTACTTC CSAIPTTGGEYEQYF
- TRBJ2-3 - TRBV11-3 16 TGTGCCAGCAGCATGGGCCAGGGAAGGTCCGCAGATACGCAGTATTTT CASSMGQGRSADTQYF
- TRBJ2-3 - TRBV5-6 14 TGTGCCAGCAGCGCGGGACTGAACTCAGATACGCAGTATTTT CASSAGLNSDTQYF
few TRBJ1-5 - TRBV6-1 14 TGTGCCAGCAGTGATGCTTATAGCAATCAGCCCCAGCATTTT CASSDAYSNQPQHF
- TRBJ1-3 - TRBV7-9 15 TGTGCCAGCAGCTTAGGAGGACAGTCGGGAAACACCATATATTTT CASSLGGQSGNTIYF
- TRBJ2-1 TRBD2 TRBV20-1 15 TGCAGCGGGCAGACTAGCCTTAGCTCCTACAATGAGCAGTTCTTC CSGQTSLSSYNEQFF
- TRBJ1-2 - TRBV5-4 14 TGTGCCAGCAAGCTTAACGGACAATTGCGCGGCTACACCTTC CASKLNGQLRGYTF
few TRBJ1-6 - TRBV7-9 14 TGTGCCAGCAGCTTAGGGTCGGCGGATTCACCCCTCCACTTT CASSLGSADSPLHF
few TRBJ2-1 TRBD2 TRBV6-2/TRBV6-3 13 TGTGCCAGCCTCCTAGCGGGAGGTGTTGAGCAGTTCTTC CASLLAGGVEQFF
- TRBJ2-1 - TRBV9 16 TGTGCCAGCAGCGTAGGTGGGCTTGTTCCCTCAGGGGAGCAGTTCTTC CASSVGGLVPSGEQFF
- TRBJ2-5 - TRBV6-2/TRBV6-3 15 TGTGCCAGCAGCCGTTTTCCGGGCCAGGGAGAGACCCAGTACTTC CASSRFPGQGETQYF
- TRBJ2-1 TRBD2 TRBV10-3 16 TGTGCCATCAGGGCAACTAGCGGGACCCTCTGGAATGAGCAGTTCTTC CAIRATSGTLWNEQFF
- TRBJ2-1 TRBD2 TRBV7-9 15 TGTGCCAGCAGCTTATCCGGGACTATCTACAATGAGCAGTTCTTC CASSLSGTIYNEQFF
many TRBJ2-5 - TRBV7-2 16 TGTGCCAGCAGCTTCGGGAATTCGGGCGGACGGGAGACCCAGTACTTC CASSFGNSGGRETQYF
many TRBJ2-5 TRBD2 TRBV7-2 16 TGTGCCAGCAGCTTAGTTAGCGGGCATGGAAAAGAGACCCAGTACTTC CASSLVSGHGKETQYF
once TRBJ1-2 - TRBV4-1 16 TGCGCCAGCAGCCAAGGAGGTGAGGGGCAGAACTATGGCTACACCTTC CASSQGGEGQNYGYTF
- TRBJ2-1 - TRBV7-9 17 TGTGCCAGCAGCTCCAAGCGAGGGGCTAGTCAAGGGGGGGAGCAGTTCTTC CASSSKRGASQGGEQFF
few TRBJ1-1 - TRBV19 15 TGTGCCAGTAGTATGACCCGCGCCAAGAACACTGAAGCTTTCTTT CASSMTRAKNTEAFF
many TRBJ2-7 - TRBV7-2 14 TGTGCCAGCAGCTTAGGTGGCGGATACTACGAGCAGTACTTC CASSLGGGYYEQYF
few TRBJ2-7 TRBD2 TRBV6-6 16 TGTGCCAGCAGCTTAGGGGCGACTAGCTCACCCTACGAGCAGTACTTC CASSLGATSSPYEQYF
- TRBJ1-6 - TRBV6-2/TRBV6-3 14 TGTGCCAGCAACGCCGGACAGCCGAATTCACCCCTCCACTTT CASNAGQPNSPLHF
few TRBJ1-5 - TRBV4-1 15 TGCGCCAGCAGCCAAGACGAAACATCCTATCAGCCCCAGCATTTT CASSQDETSYQPQHF
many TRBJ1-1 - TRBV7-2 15 TGTGCCAGCAGCTCATTGGGCAGGGTTTACACTGAAGCTTTCTTT CASSSLGRVYTEAFF
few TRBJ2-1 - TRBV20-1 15 TGCAGTGCGTCCAGTGCCGGGGGGCGGGAATATGAGCAGTTCTTC CSASSAGGREYEQFF
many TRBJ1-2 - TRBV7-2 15 TGTGCCAGCAGCTTGGAGGGCCTACCTGCCTATGGCTACACCTTC CASSLEGLPAYGYTF
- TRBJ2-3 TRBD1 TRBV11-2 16 TGTGCCAGCAGCTTAGAGGGACAGGGCTTACTAGATACGCAGTATTTT CASSLEGQGLLDTQYF
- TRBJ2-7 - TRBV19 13 TGTGCCAGTAGTAAGGCTAGACCCGACGAGCAGTACTTC CASSKARPDEQYF
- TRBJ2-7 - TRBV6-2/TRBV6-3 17 TGTGCCAGCAAAAACGTAAAGTGGGCCGGGGCGTCCTACGAGCAGTACTTC CASKNVKWAGASYEQYF
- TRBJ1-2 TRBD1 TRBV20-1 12 TGCAGTGCCGCGCCACAGGGGTATGGCTACACCTTC CSAAPQGYGYTF
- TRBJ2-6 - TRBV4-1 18 TGCGCCAGCAGCCAATGCATTAGACGGTTCTCTGGGGCCAACGTCCTGACTTTC CASSQCIRRFSGANVLTF
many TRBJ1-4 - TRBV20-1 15 TGCAGTGCTAGCGCAGACAGTGCAACTAATGAAAAACTGTTTTTT CSASADSATNEKLFF